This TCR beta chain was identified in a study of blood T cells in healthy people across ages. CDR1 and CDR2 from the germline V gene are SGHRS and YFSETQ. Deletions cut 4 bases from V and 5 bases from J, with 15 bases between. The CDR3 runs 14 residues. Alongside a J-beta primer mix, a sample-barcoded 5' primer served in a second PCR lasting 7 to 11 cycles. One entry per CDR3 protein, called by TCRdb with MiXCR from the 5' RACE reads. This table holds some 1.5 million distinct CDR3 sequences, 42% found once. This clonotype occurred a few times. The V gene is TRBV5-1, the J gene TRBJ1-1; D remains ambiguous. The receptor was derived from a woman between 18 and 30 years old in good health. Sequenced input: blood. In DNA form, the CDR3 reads TGCGCCAGCAGCCCGTGGACCGCCGAAACTGAAGCTTTCTTT. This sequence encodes CASSPWTAETEAFF.